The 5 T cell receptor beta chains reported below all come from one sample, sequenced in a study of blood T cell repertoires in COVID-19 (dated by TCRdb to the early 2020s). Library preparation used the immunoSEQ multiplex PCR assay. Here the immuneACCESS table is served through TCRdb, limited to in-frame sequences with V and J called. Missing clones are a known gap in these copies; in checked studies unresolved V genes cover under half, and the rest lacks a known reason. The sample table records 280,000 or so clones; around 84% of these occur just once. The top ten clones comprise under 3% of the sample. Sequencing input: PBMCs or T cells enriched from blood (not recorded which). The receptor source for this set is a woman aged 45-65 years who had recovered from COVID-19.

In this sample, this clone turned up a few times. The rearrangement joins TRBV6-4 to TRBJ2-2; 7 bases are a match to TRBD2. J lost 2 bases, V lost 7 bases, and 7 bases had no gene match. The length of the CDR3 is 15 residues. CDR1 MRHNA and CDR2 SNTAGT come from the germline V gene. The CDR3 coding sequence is TGTGCCAGCACCCCTAGCGGAGACAACACCGGGGAGCTGTTTTTT. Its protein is CASTPSGDNTGELFF.

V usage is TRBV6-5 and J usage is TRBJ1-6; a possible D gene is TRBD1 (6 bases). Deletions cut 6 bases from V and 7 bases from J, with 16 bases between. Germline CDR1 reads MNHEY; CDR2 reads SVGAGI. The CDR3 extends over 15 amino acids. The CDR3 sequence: CASSTRGARNSPLHF. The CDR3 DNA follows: TGTGCCAGCAGCACCCGGGGGGCGAGGAATTCACCCCTCCACTTT.

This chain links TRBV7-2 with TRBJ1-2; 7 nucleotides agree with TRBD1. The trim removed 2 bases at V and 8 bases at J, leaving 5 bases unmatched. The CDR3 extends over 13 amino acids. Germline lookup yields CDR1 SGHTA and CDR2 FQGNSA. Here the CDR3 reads CASSLTGEGGYTF. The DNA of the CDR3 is TGTGCCAGCAGCTTAACAGGGGAAGGCGGCTACACCTTC.

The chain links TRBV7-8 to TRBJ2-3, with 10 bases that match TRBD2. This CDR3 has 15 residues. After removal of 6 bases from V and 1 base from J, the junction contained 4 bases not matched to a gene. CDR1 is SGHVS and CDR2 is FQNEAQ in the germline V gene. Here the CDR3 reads CASRPTSGGTDTQYF. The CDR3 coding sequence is TGTGCCAGCAGACCTACTAGCGGGGGCACAGATACGCAGTATTTT.

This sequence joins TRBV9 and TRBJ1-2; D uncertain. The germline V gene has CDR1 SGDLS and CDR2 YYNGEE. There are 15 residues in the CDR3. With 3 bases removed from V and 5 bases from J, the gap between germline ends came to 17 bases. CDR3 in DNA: TGTGCCAGCAGCGCCCGGGTGGATGTCAATTATGGCTACACCTTC. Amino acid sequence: CASSARVDVNYGYTF.